The text below deals with one TCR beta chain. As yet, its antigen is unknown. Negatively enriched CD4+ T cells were divided by CD45RA into naive and memory. This CDR3 contains 14 residues. Trimming removed 6 bases at V and 3 bases at J, with 13 bases between. The germline gives CDR1 LNHDA, CDR2 SQIVND (reference sequence). The data belong to a study of shared clonotypes between healthy human individuals. Study-wide points: The study drew on few donors, limiting represented genetic and exposure-history diversity. Specimens sampled were limited to blood, with tissue repertoires likely differing.

The assay was immunoSEQ multiplex PCR, and TCRdb's table has in-frame clones only and misses some. The profile shows about 1.1 million clones, about 80% of them singletons. The chain joins TRBV19 to TRBJ2-3; D ambiguous. This sequence was found in a man younger than 30 in good health. Some clones in this sample may be carry-over from other donors' samples. Sample: memory CD4+ T cells from PBMCs. Subset of the sample: CD45RA-negative fraction. CDR3 region: CASSNPTATDTQYF. The CDR3 bases are TGTGCCAGTAGCAACCCCACCGCGACAGATACGCAGTATTTT.